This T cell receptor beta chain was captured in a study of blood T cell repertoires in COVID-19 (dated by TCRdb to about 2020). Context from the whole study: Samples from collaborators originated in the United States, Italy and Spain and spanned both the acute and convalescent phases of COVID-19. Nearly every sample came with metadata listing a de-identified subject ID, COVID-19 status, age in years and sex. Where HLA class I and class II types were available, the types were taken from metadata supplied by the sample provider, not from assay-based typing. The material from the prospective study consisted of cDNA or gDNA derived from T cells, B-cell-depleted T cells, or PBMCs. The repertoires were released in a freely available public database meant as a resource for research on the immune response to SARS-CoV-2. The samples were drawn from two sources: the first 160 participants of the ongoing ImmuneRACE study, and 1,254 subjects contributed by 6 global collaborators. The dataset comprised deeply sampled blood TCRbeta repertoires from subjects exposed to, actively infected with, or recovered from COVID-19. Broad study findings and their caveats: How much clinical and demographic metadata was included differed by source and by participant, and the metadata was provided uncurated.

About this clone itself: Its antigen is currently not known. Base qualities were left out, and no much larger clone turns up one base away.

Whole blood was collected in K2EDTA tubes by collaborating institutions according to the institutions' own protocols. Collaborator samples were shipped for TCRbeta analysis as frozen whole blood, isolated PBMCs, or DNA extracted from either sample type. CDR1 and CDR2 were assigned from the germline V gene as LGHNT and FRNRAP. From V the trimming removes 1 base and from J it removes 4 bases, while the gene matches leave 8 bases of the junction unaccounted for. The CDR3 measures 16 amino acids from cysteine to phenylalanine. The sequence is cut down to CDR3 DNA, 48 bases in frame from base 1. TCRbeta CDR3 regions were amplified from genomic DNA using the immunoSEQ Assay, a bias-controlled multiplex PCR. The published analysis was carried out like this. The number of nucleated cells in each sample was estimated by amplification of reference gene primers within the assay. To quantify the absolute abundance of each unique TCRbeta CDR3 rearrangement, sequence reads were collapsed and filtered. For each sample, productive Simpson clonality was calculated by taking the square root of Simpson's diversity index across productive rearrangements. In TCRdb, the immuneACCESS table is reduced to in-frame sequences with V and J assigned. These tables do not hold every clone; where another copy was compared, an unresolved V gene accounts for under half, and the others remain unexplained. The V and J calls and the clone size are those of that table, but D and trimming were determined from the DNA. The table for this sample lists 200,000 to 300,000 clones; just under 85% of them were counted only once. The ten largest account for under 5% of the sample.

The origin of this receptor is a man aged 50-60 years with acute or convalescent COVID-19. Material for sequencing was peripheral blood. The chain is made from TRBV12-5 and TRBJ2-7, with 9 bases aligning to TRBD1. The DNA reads TGTGCTAGTGGTTTGGCACGAGGACAGGGGACTTACGAGCAGTACTTC. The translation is CASGLARGQGTYEQYF.